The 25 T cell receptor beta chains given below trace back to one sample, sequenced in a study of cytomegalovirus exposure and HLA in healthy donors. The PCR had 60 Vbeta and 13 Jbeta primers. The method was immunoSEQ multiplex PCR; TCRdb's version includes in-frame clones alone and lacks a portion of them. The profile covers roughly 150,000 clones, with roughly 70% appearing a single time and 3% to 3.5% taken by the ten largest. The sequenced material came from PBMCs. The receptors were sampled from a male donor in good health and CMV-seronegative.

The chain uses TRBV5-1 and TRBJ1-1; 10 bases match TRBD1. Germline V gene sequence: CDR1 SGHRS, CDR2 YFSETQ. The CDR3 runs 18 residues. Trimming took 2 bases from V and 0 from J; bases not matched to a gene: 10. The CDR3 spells CASSFSPGTGAMNTEAFF. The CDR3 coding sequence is TGCGCCAGCAGCTTCTCTCCCGGGACAGGGGCCATGAACACTGAAGCTTTCTTT.

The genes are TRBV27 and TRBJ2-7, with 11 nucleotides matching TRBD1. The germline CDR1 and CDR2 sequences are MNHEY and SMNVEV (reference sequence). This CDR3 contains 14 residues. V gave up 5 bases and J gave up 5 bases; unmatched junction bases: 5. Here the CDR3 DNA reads TGTGCCAGCAGTCCCGGGGACAGGGGGAACGAGCAGTACTTC. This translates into CASSPGDRGNEQYF.

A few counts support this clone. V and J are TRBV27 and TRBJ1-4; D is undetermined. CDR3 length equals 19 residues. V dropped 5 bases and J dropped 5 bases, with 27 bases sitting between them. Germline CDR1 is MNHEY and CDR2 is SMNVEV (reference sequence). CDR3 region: CASSPQFTMPRVKNEKLFF. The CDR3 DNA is TGTGCCAGCAGTCCCCAATTTACGATGCCGCGGGTCAAAAATGAAAAACTGTTTTTT.

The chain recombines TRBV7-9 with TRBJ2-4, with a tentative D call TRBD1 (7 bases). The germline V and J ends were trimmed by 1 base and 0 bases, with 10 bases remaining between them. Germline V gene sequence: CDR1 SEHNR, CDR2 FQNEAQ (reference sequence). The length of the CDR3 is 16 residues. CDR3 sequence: CASSLGQGGAKNIQYF. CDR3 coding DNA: TGTGCCAGCAGCTTAGGGCAGGGGGGAGCCAAAAACATTCAGTACTTC.

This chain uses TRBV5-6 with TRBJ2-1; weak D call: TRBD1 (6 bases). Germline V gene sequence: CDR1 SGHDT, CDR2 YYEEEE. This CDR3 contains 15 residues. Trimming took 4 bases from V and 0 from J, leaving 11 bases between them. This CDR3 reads CASSPTGLSYNEQFF. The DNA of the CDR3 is TGTGCCAGCAGCCCAACAGGGCTCTCCTACAATGAGCAGTTCTTC.

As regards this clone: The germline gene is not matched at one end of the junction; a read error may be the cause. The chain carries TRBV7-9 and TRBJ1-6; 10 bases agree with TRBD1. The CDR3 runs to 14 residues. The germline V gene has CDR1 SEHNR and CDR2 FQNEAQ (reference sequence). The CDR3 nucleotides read TGTTCCAGCAGCCTGACAGGGGGCGATTCACCCCTCCACTTT. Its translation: CSSSLTGGDSPLHF.

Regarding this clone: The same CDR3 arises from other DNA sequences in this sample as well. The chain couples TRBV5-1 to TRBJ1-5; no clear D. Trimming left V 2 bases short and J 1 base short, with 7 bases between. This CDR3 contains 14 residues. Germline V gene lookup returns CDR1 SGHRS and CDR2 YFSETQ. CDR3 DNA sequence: TGCGCCAGCAGCTTTGGCGGGAGCAATCAGCCCCAGCATTTT. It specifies CASSFGGSNQPQHF.

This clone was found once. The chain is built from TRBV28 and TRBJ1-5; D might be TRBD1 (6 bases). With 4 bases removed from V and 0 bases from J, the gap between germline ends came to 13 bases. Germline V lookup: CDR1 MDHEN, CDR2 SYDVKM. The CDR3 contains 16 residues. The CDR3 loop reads CASSSGQLVSNQPQHF. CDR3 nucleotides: TGTGCCAGCAGTTCGGGACAACTGGTTAGCAATCAGCCCCAGCATTTT.

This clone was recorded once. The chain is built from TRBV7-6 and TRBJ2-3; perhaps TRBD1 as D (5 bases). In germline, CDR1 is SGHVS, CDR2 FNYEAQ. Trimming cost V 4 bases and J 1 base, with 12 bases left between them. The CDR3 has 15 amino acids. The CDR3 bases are TGTGCCAGCAGCTCACTCCCGACAGGCACAGATACGCAGTATTTT. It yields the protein CASSSLPTGTDTQYF.

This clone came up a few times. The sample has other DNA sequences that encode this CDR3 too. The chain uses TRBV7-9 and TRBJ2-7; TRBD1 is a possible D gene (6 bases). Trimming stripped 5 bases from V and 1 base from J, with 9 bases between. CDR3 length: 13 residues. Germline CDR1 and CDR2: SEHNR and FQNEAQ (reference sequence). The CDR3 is CASSQDSSYEQYF. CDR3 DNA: TGTGCCAGCAGCCAGGACAGTTCCTACGAGCAGTACTTC.

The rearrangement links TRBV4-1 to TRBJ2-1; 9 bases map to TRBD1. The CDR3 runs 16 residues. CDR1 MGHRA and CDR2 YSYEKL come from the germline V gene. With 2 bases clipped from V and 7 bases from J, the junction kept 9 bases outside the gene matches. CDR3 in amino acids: CASSQHKDRGGNEQFF. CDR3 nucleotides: TGCGCCAGCAGCCAACATAAGGACAGGGGAGGTAATGAGCAGTTCTTC.

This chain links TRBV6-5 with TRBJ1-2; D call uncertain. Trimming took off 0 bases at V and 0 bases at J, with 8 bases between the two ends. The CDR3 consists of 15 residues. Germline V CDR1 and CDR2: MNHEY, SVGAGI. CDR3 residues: CASSYSRSANYGYTF. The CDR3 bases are TGTGCCAGCAGTTACTCGCGGTCAGCTAACTATGGCTACACCTTC.

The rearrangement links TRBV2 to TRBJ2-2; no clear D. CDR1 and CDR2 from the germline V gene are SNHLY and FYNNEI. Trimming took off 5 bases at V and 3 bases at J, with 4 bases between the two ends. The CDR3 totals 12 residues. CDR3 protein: CASSPYTGELFF. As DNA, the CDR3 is TGTGCCAGCAGTCCTTACACCGGGGAGCTGTTTTTT.

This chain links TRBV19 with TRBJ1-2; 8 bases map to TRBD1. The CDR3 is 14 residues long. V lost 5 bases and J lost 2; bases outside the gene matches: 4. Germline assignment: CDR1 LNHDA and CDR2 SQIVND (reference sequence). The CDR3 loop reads CASSPRQGNYGYTF. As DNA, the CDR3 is TGTGCCAGTAGTCCCCGACAGGGGAACTATGGCTACACCTTC.

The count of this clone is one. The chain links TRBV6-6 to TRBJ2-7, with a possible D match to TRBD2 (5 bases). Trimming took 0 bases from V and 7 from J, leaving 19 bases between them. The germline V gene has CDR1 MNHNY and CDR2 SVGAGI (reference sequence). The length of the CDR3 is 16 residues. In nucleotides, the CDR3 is TGTGCCAGCAGTTACTCATACGTAAAAGTCTCGGGGGAGCAGTACTTC. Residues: CASSYSYVKVSGEQYF.

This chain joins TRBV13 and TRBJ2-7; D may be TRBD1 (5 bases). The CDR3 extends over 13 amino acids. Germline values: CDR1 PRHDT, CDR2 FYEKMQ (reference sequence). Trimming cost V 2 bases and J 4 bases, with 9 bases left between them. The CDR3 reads CASSLSGMYEQYF. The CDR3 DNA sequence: TGTGCCAGCAGCTTATCAGGGATGTACGAGCAGTACTTC.

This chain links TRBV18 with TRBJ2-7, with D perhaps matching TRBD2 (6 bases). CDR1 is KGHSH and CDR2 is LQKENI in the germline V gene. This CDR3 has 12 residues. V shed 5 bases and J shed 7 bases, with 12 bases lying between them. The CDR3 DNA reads TGTGCCAGCTCAAGGGGAGGCGGAGAGCAGTACTTC. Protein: CASSRGGGEQYF.

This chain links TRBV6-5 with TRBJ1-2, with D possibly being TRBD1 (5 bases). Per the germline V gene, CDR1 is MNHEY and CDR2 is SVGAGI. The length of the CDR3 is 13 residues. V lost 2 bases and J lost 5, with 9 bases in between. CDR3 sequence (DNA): TGTGCCAGCAGTTACGAGACAGCATATGGCTACACCTTC. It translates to CASSYETAYGYTF.

This CDR3 is CSVAGTGVYEQYF. Here the CDR3 DNA reads TGCAGCGTGGCCGGGACAGGGGTCTACGAGCAGTACTTC. This chain links TRBV29-1 with TRBJ2-7; 10 positions agree with TRBD1. The germline gives CDR1 SQVTM, CDR2 ANQGSEA. Trimming removed 6 bases from V and 3 bases from J; junction bases left unmatched: 5. CDR3 length: 13 amino acids.

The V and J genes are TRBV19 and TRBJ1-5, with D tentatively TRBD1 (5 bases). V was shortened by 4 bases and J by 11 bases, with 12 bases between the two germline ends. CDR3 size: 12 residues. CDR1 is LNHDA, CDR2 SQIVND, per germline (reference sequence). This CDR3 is CASSKTDRAQHF. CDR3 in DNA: TGTGCCAGTAGTAAGACAGACCGAGCCCAGCATTTT.

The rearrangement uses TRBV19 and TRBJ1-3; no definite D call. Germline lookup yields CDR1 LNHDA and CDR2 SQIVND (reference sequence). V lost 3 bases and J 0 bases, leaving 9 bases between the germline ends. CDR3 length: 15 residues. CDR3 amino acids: CASSIEQHSGNTIYF. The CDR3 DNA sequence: TGTGCCAGTAGTATCGAACAGCACTCTGGAAACACCATATATTTT. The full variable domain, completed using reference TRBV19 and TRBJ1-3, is DGGITQSPKYLFRKEGQNVTLSCEQNLNHDAMYWYRQDPGQGLRLIYYSQIVNDFQKGDIAEGYSVSREKKESFPLTVTSAQKNPTAFYLCASSIEQHSGNTIYFGEGSWLTVV.

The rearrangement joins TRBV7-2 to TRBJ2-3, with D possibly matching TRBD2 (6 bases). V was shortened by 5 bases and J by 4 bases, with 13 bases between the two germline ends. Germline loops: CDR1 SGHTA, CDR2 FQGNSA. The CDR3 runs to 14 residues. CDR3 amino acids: CASSLFPGADTQYF. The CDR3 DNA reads TGTGCCAGCAGCCTCTTTCCGGGGGCAGATACGCAGTATTTT.

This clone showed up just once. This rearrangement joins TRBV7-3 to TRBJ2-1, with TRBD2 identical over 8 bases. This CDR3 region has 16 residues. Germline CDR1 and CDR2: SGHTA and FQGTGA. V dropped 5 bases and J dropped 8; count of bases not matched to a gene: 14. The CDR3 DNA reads TGTGCCAGCAGCCCGACTTACGCGGGGGGCGCAGATGAGCAGTTCTTC. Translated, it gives CASSPTYAGGADEQFF.

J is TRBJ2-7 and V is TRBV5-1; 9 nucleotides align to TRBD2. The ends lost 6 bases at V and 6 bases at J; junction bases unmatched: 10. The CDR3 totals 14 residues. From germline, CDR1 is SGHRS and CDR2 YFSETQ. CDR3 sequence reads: CASTRSGSLGEQYF. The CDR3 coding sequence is TGCGCCAGCACCCGTAGCGGGAGTCTGGGCGAGCAGTACTTC.

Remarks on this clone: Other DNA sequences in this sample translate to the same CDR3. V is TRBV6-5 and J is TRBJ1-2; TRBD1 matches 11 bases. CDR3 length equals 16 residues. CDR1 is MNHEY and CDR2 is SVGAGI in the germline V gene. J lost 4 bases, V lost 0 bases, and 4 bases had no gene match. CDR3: CASSYSRTGGSYGYTF. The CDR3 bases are TGTGCCAGCAGTTACTCCCGGACAGGGGGCTCCTATGGCTACACCTTC.